These 3 T cell receptor beta chains came from one sample sequenced in a study of tissue T cells after allogeneic stem cell transplantation. Generated by immunoSEQ multiplex PCR, the TCRdb table keeps only in-frame clones and is missing some. The sample holds several thousand clones, roughly 60% seen once. The sequenced sample was tissue from the esophagus, obtained at autopsy. These receptors all stem from a female donor over 55 with lung cancer.

Sample share makes this clone medium-sized. The chain is built from TRBV7-6 and TRBJ2-1; D perhaps matches TRBD2 (6 bases). The V end lost 1 base, the J end lost 2 bases, and 12 bases lay between the germline ends. Per germline, CDR1 SGHVS and CDR2 FNYEAQ. The length of the CDR3 is 16 residues. Written as DNA, the CDR3 is TGTGCCAGCAGCTTAGAAAGCGGGTGGGCCTACAATGAGCAGTTCTTC. It is translated as CASSLESGWAYNEQFF. The full variable domain, rest sourced from reference TRBV7-6 and TRBJ2-1, is GAGVSQSPRYKVTKRGQDVALRCDPISGHVSLYWYRQALGQGPEFLTYFNYEAQQDKSGLPNDRFSAERPEGSISTLTIQRTEQRDSAMYRCASSLESGWAYNEQFFGPGTRLTVL.

The rearrangement uses TRBV7-8 and TRBJ2-5, with D maybe TRBD2 (5 bases). The V end lost 5 bases, the J end lost 3 bases, and 13 bases lay between the germline ends. The length of the CDR3 is 14 residues. Germline V gives CDR1 SGHVS, CDR2 FQNEAQ. The CDR3: CASSRGRVKETQYF. The CDR3 nucleotides are TGTGCCAGCAGCCGGGGTAGGGTCAAAGAGACCCAGTACTTC. The variable domain in full, completed from reference TRBV7-8 and TRBJ2-5, reads GAGVSQSPRYKVAKRGQDVALRCDPISGHVSLFWYQQALGQGPEFLTYFQNEAQLDKSGLPSDRFFAERPEGSVSTLKIQRTQQEDSAVYLCASSRGRVKETQYFGPGTRLLVL.

This clone was seen once. The rearrangement uses TRBV30 and TRBJ1-1; D not resolved. Trimming removed 7 bases at V and 8 bases at J, with 17 bases between. The CDR3 has 12 residues. Germline V gene lookup returns CDR1 GTSNPN and CDR2 SVGIG (reference sequence). CDR3 DNA sequence: TGTGCCTTTTTGCCCCGGACTCGGGAAGCTTTCTTT. The encoded protein is CAFLPRTREAFF.